The 18 T cell receptor beta chains listed next were all sequenced from one sample in a study of OX40 agonist ivuxolimab in advanced cancers. The table came from immunoSEQ multiplex PCR; TCRdb's copy has only in-frame clones and leaves some out. The sample lists about 94,000 clones; about nine tenths were seen once. The material sequenced was CD4+ or CD8+ T cells sorted from blood, taken in a trial of the OX40 agonist ivuxolimab. The source is an adult with an advanced solid tumor such as melanoma, head and neck, liver or kidney cancer.

The chain is built from TRBV5-1 and TRBJ2-5, with D possibly being TRBD2 (5 bases). Germline V lookup: CDR1 SGHRS, CDR2 YFSETQ. This CDR3 contains 16 residues. V lost 0 bases to trimming and J lost 2 bases, with 14 bases between them. The CDR3 bases are TGCGCCAGCAGCTTGGCGGCGTCCCGGGGACAAGAGACCCAGTACTTC. Protein product: CASSLAASRGQETQYF.

The CDR3 DNA reads as TGTGCCAGCAGAGAACAGGGGAATGGCAATCAGCCCCAGCATTTT. This codes for CASREQGNGNQPQHF. This chain connects TRBV2 to TRBJ1-5; TRBD1 agrees at 7 bases. Germline V gene sequence: CDR1 SNHLY, CDR2 FYNNEI. There are 15 residues in the CDR3. With V trimmed by 6 bases and J by 2 bases, 7 bases remained unmatched.

J is TRBJ1-5 and V is TRBV10-3; D not certain. This CDR3 spans 14 amino acids. Germline V gene data show CDR1 as ENHRY and CDR2 as SYGVKD. The ends were cut back, 0 bases at V and 11 bases at J, with 14 bases in the middle. The CDR3 bases are TGTGCCATCAGTGAGTCGACCGGTCCCTCGGCCCAGCATTTT. Residues: CAISESTGPSAQHF.

The chain uses TRBV6-4 and TRBJ2-2; D perhaps matches TRBD1 (5 bases). V shed 6 bases and J shed 5 bases, with 13 bases lying between them. CDR3 length: 14 amino acids. Germline V CDR1 and CDR2: MRHNA, SNTAGT. The CDR3: CASRLQEGTGELFF. The CDR3 coding sequence is TGTGCCAGCAGACTACAGGAAGGAACCGGGGAGCTGTTTTTT.

This clone showed up just once. This sequence joins TRBV11-2 and TRBJ2-3; TRBD2 aligns across 15 bases. V trimming: 4 bases; J trimming: 13 bases; junction bases outside the gene matches: 6. Per the germline V gene, CDR1 is SGHAT and CDR2 is FQNNGV. This CDR3 region has 14 residues. The CDR3 reads CASSSRTSGGEEYF. The CDR3 coding sequence is TGTGCCAGCAGCTCCAGGACTAGCGGGGGGGAAGAGTATTTT.

V usage is TRBV6-5 and J usage is TRBJ2-1, with D tentatively TRBD2 (5 bases). V was clipped by 3 bases and J by 4 bases, with 13 bases between them. The CDR3 has 15 residues. CDR1 MNHEY and CDR2 SVGAGI come from the germline V gene. CDR3 nucleotides: TGTGCCAGCAGTTATGAGGGTCTACCGTACAATGAGCAGTTCTTC. Protein: CASSYEGLPYNEQFF.

J is TRBJ2-2 and V is TRBV27; 7 nucleotides align to TRBD2. Germline CDR1 and CDR2: MNHEY and SMNVEV (reference sequence). J gave up 1 base and V 1 base, and 0 bases lay outside the gene matches. The length of the CDR3 is 15 residues. Here the CDR3 reads CASSLWEGNTGELFF. The CDR3 DNA is TGTGCCAGCAGTTTATGGGAGGGGAACACCGGGGAGCTGTTTTTT.

The J gene is TRBJ2-7, the V gene TRBV19; 8 bases are a match to TRBD1. After removal of 2 bases from V and 7 bases from J, the junction contained 10 bases not matched to a gene. The CDR3 runs to 15 residues. Germline V gene data show CDR1 as LNHDA and CDR2 as SQIVND (reference sequence). The CDR3 is CASSILVGTGEEQYF. CDR3 bases: TGTGCCAGTAGTATACTTGTCGGGACAGGAGAAGAGCAGTACTTC. The full variable domain, rest sourced from reference TRBV19 and TRBJ2-7, is DGGITQSPKYLFRKEGQNVTLSCEQNLNHDAMYWYRQDPGQGLRLIYYSQIVNDFQKGDIAEGYSVSREKKESFPLTVTSAQKNPTAFYLCASSILVGTGEEQYFGPGTRLTVT.

The genes are TRBV25-1 and TRBJ1-4; 7 bases align to TRBD1. This CDR3 region has 16 residues. The J segment lost 6 bases and the V segment lost 2 bases, leaving 9 bases of the junction unmatched. Germline CDR1 reads MGHDK; CDR2 reads SYGVNS. CDR3 sequence: CASSEDRAGAYEKLFF. CDR3 sequence (DNA): TGTGCCAGCAGTGAAGACAGGGCCGGGGCTTATGAAAAACTGTTTTTT.

The chain employs TRBV9 and TRBJ2-3; the D gene could be TRBD1 or TRBD2 (5 bases each). The ends were cut back, 5 bases at V and 3 bases at J, with 13 bases in the middle. CDR1 SGDLS and CDR2 YYNGEE come from the germline V gene. CDR3 length equals 14 residues. Here the CDR3 DNA reads TGTGCCAGCAGGCGGTTGTGGGGGACAGATACGCAGTATTTT. Residues: CASRRLWGTDTQYF.

V gene TRBV2 combines with J gene TRBJ1-4; D is unresolved. Trimming left V 9 bases short and J 6 bases short, with 11 bases between. Germline assignment: CDR1 SNHLY and CDR2 FYNNEI. The CDR3 contains 12 residues. Here the CDR3 reads CASEKEDEKLFF. In nucleotides, the CDR3 is TGTGCCAGTGAGAAGGAGGATGAAAAACTGTTTTTT.

This clone has just a few counts. The V gene is TRBV4-3, the J gene TRBJ2-3, with D unresolved. The CDR3 is 13 amino acids. CDR1 and CDR2 from the germline V gene are LGHNA and YSLEER. V was clipped by 0 bases and J by 6 bases, with 7 bases between them. The CDR3, as DNA: TGCGCCAGCAGCCAAGACCCGAGGGATACGCAGTATTTT. Amino acids: CASSQDPRDTQYF.

The chain links TRBV11-2 to TRBJ1-2; D remains unclear. The V gene lost 0 bases and the J gene lost 8 bases, with 10 bases spanning the gap. Germline V CDR1 and CDR2: SGHAT, FQNNGV. This CDR3 spans 13 amino acids. The CDR3 bases are TGTGCCAGCAGCTTAGACTCCTCTTCCGGCTACACCTTC. Its translation: CASSLDSSSGYTF.

CDR3 in DNA: TGTGCCAGCAGTTTATCGGCGGGGGGGATAGCCAAAAACATTCAGTACTTC. It specifies CASSLSAGGIAKNIQYF. V gene TRBV27 combines with J gene TRBJ2-4; 9 bases fit TRBD2. Germline-derived CDR1 and CDR2 are MNHEY and SMNVEV (reference sequence). This CDR3 region has 17 residues. Unmatched junction bases numbered 3, after V lost 0 bases and J lost 0 bases.

The chain uses TRBV10-2 and TRBJ2-7, with 7 bases that match TRBD2. With 6 bases clipped from V and 7 bases from J, the junction kept 9 bases outside the gene matches. This CDR3 comprises 13 residues. From germline, CDR1 is WSHSY and CDR2 SAAADI. CDR3 in DNA: TGCGCCAGCAGGATGGGGGGGTGGAATGAGCAGTACTTC. This translates into CASRMGGWNEQYF.

The V and J genes are TRBV19 and TRBJ2-7, with a weak D call TRBD2 (6 bases). Deletions cut 5 bases from V and 5 bases from J, with 16 bases between. The CDR3 runs 14 residues. Germline V gene sequence: CDR1 LNHDA, CDR2 SQIVND (reference sequence). As DNA, the CDR3 is TGTGCCAGTAGTCCGACCGGGGGTTGGGACGAGCAGTACTTC. Protein sequence: CASSPTGGWDEQYF.

The V gene is TRBV6-1, the J gene TRBJ2-2; perhaps TRBD1 as D (6 bases). The CDR3 runs to 15 residues. Trimming took off 3 bases at V and 5 bases at J, with 13 bases between the two ends. The germline CDR1 and CDR2 sequences are MNHNS and SASEGT. CDR3 residues: CASSEGWGRTGELFF. The CDR3 region has the DNA TGTGCCAGCAGTGAGGGCTGGGGGCGAACCGGGGAGCTGTTTTTT.

This chain joins TRBV5-1 and TRBJ1-6, with 8 bases matching TRBD1. V lost 4 bases, J lost 10 bases, and 16 bases stayed unmatched. CDR1 SGHRS and CDR2 YFSETQ come from the germline V gene. CDR3 length: 17 amino acids. CDR3: CASSLGSGGKSLSPLHF. The CDR3 nucleotides read TGCGCCAGCAGCCTGGGGTCAGGGGGCAAGTCCTTATCACCCCTCCACTTT.